A single sample gave rise to the 8 T cell receptor beta chains below, sequenced in a study of blood T cell repertoires in COVID-19. Sequenced by immunoSEQ multiplex PCR; TCRdb stores in-frame clones only, minus some. Here the sample spans about 27,000 clones, approximately 83% being singletons. Specimen: peripheral blood. The receptors derive from a man aged 65 to 79 with active COVID-19.

This clone was recorded only once. The V call is TRBV7-8, the J call TRBJ1-2; D not certain. This CDR3 has 14 residues. V was trimmed by 1 base and J by 1 base, leaving 7 bases between them. Germline CDR1 and CDR2: SGHVS and FQNEAQ. CDR3 loop: CASSLVTDNYGYTF. In nucleotides, the CDR3 is TGTGCCAGCAGCTTAGTAACAGATAACTATGGCTACACCTTC. The whole variable domain, filled in from reference TRBV7-8 and TRBJ1-2, reads GAGVSQSPRYKVAKRGQDVALRCDPISGHVSLFWYQQALGQGPEFLTYFQNEAQLDKSGLPSDRFFAERPEGSVSTLKIQRTQQEDSAVYLCASSLVTDNYGYTFGSGTRLTVV.

This chain joins TRBV2 and TRBJ2-2, with TRBD2 as a possible D gene (6 bases). The CDR3 consists of 16 residues. The V end lost 5 bases, the J end lost 3 bases, and 16 bases lay between the germline ends. The germline V gene has CDR1 SNHLY and CDR2 FYNNEI. This CDR3 is CASSPVGSPDTGELFF. The CDR3 bases are TGTGCCAGCAGTCCCGTCGGGAGTCCGGACACCGGGGAGCTGTTTTTT.

Written as DNA, the CDR3 is TGTGCCAGCAGTTACCAGACACTGCGCTCTGGAAACACCATATATTTT. It is translated as CASSYQTLRSGNTIYF. The rearrangement links TRBV6-5 to TRBJ1-3; D unresolved. The CDR3 is 16 amino acids. V lost 2 bases, J lost 0 bases, and 11 bases lay in between. Germline V CDR1 and CDR2: MNHEY, SVGAGI.

The rearrangement links TRBV12-5 to TRBJ1-5; 9 positions agree with TRBD1. In germline, CDR1 is LGHNT, CDR2 FRNRAP. CDR3 size: 15 residues. V shed 7 bases, J shed 2 bases, and the junction held 6 bases outside the gene matches. CDR3 coding DNA: TGTGCTAGTGCCCTCAGACAGGGGGGCAATCAGCCCCAGCATTTT. Translated, it gives CASALRQGGNQPQHF.

The gene calls are TRBV5-1 and TRBJ1-1; TRBD1 agrees at 8 bases. CDR1 and CDR2 (germline): SGHRS, YFSETQ. The CDR3 is 15 residues long. J gave up 1 base and V 7 bases, and 9 bases lay outside the gene matches. The CDR3 protein is CASLLGDRKNTEAFF. The CDR3 coding sequence is TGCGCCAGCCTCCTGGGGGACAGGAAGAACACTGAAGCTTTCTTT.

The chain is built from TRBV5-8 and TRBJ1-3; D not certain. The CDR3 runs 14 residues. The V gene's germline CDR1 is SGHTS and CDR2 YDEGEE. Trimming took 4 bases from V and 2 from J, leaving 10 bases between them. This chain's CDR3 is CASSRGSTGNTIYF. Written as DNA, the CDR3 is TGTGCCAGCAGCCGCGGGTCTACTGGAAACACCATATATTTT.

CDR3 in DNA: TGTGCCAGCAGCTTAGACGCGGGGGGCACAGATACGCAGTATTTT. Its translation is CASSLDAGGTDTQYF. This chain joins TRBV7-2 and TRBJ2-3; 7 bases match TRBD2. Looked up from germline, CDR1 is SGHTA and CDR2 is FQGNSA. The CDR3 spans 15 residues. With 1 base clipped from V and 1 base from J, the junction kept 2 bases outside the gene matches. The variable domain in full, completed from reference TRBV7-2 and TRBJ2-3, reads GAGVSQSPSNKVTEKGKDVELRCDPISGHTALYWYRQSLGQGLEFLIYFQGNSAPDKSGLPSDRFSAERTGGSVSTLTIQRTQQEDSAVYLCASSLDAGGTDTQYFGPGTRLTVL.

This clone was seen a handful of times. This chain connects TRBV18 to TRBJ1-1; D not resolved. This CDR3 contains 17 residues. The germline V gene encodes CDR1 KGHSH and CDR2 LQKENI. V lost 1 base and J lost 2, with 17 bases in between. The CDR3 DNA reads as TGTGCCAGCTCACCACTTCCACCGGGCGGGGTTAACACTGAAGCTTTCTTT. Translated: CASSPLPPGGVNTEAFF.